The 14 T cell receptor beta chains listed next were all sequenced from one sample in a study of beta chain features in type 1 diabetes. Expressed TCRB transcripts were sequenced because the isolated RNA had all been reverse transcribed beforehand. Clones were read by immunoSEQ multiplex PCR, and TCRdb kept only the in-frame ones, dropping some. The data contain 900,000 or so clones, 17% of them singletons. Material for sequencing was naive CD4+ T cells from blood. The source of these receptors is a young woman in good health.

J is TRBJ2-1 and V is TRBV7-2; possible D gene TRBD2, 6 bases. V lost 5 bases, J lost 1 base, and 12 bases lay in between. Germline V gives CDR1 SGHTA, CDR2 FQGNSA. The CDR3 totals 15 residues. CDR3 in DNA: TGTGCCAGCAGCCGGGACTTACCTTCCTACAATGAGCAGTTCTTC. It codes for CASSRDLPSYNEQFF.

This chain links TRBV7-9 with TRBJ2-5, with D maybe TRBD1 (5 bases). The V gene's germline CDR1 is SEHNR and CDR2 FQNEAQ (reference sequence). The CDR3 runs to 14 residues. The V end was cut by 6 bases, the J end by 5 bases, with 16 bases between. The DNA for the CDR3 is TGTGCCAGCAGTCCACTTCAGGGAAGGGAGACCCAGTACTTC. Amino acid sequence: CASSPLQGRETQYF.

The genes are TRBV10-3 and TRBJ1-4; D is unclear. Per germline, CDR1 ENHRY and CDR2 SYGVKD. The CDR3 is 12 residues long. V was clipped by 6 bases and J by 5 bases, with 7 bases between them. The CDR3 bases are TGTGCCATCAGGGCAGAAAATGAAAAACTGTTTTTT. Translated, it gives CAIRAENEKLFF.

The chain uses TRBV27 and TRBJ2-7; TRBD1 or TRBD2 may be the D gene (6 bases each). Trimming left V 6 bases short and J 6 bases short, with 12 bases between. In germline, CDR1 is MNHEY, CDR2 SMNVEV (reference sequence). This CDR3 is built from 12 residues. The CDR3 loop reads CASRSRGGEQYF. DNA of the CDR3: TGTGCCAGCAGAAGCAGGGGAGGCGAGCAGTACTTC.

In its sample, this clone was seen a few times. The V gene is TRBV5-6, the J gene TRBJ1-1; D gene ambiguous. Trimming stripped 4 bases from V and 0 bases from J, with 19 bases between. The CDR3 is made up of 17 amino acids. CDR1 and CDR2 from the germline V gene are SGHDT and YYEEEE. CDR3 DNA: TGTGCCAGCAGCCCTACGGCCGGGAGTCTCATGAACACTGAAGCTTTCTTT. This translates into CASSPTAGSLMNTEAFF.

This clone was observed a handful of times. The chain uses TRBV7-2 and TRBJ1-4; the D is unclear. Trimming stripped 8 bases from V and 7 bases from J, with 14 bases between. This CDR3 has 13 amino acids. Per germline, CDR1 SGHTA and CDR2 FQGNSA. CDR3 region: CASRRLGSEKLFF. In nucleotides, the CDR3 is TGTGCCAGCCGGCGACTGGGGAGTGAAAAACTGTTTTTT.

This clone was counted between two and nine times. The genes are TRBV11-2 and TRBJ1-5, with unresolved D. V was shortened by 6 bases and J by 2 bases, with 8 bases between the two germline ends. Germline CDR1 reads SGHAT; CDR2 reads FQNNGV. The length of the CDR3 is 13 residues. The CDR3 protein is CASSSGRNQPQHF. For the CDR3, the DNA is TGTGCCAGCAGTTCTGGGCGCAATCAGCCCCAGCATTTT.

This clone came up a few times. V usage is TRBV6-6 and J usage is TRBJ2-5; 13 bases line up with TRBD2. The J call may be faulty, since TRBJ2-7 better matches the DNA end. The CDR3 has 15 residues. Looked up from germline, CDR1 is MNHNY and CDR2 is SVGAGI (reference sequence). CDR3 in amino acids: CASKGLAGVSHEQYF. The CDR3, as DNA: TGTGCCAGCAAAGGACTAGCGGGAGTAAGCCACGAGCAGTACTTC.

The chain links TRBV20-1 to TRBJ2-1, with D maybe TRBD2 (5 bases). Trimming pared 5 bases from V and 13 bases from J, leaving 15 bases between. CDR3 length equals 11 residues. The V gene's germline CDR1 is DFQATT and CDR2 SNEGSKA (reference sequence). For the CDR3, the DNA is TGCAGTGCTCCTAACGATCGGGATCAGTTCTTC. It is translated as CSAPNDRDQFF.

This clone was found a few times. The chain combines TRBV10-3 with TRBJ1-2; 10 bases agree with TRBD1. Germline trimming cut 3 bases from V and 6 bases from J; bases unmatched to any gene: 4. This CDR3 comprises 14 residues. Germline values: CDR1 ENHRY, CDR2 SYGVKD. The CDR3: CAISELGQGNGYTF. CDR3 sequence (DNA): TGTGCCATCAGTGAATTGGGACAGGGGAATGGCTACACCTTC.

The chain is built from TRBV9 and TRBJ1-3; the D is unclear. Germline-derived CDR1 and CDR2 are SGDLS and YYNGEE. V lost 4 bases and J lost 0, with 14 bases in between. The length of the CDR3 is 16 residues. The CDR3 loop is CASSPPWASSGNTIYF. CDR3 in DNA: TGTGCCAGCAGCCCCCCGTGGGCTAGCTCTGGAAACACCATATATTTT.

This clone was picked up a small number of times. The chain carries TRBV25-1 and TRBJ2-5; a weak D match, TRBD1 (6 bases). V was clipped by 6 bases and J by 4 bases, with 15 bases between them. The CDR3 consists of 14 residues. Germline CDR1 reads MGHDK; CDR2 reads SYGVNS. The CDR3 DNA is TGTGCCAGCAGAAGCCCTACAGGGTTAGAGACCCAGTACTTC. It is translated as CASRSPTGLETQYF.

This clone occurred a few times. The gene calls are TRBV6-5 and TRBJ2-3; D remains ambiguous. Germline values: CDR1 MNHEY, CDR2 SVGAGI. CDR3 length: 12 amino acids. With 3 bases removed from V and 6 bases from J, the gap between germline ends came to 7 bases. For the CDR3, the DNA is TGTGCCAGCAGTTATCGTACCGATACGCAGTATTTT. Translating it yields CASSYRTDTQYF.

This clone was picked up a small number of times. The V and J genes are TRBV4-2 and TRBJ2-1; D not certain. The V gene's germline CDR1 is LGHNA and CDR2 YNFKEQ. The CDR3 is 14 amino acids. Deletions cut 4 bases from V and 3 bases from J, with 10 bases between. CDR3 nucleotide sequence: TGTGCCAGCAGCCCGATCCACAGCTACAATGAGCAGTTCTTC. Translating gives CASSPIHSYNEQFF.